Below, 16 T cell receptor beta chains from the same sample are listed, as sequenced in a study of blood T cell repertoires in COVID-19. Clones were sequenced by immunoSEQ multiplex PCR, and TCRdb holds only the in-frame ones, with some missing. The data contain 250,000 to 350,000 clones, roughly four fifths of them singletons. Sequenced input: peripheral blood. Receptors originate from a person aged 70 to 85 with COVID-19, enrolled during active disease.

V and J are TRBV6-2 or TRBV6-3 and TRBJ2-1, with 9 bases identical to TRBD2. The CDR3 totals 15 residues. CDR1 and CDR2 (germline): MNHEY, SVGEGT. Trimming at V came to 0 bases and at J to 13 bases, leaving 10 bases not matched to a gene. The CDR3 is CASSYSRIQRGVQFF. CDR3 coding DNA: TGTGCCAGCAGTTACTCTAGGATCCAGCGGGGGGTCCAGTTCTTC.

This chain joins TRBV6-5 and TRBJ1-4; D gene uncertain. Germline V CDR1 and CDR2: MNHEY, SVGAGI. This CDR3 comprises 16 residues. The V end lost 0 bases, the J end lost 4 bases, and 12 bases lay between the germline ends. CDR3 residues: CASSYSFTSSNEKLFF. Written as DNA, the CDR3 is TGTGCCAGCAGTTACTCGTTTACGTCGAGTAATGAAAAACTGTTTTTT.

The chain couples TRBV11-3 to TRBJ1-1; D is uncertain. The germline V gene encodes CDR1 SGHNT and CDR2 YENEEA. The CDR3 spans 13 residues. The ends were cut back, 5 bases at V and 1 base at J, with 8 bases in the middle. The CDR3 DNA follows: TGTGCCAGCAGCCCGGGAGGGAACACTGAAGCTTTCTTT. Protein sequence: CASSPGGNTEAFF.

The rearrangement links TRBV7-9 to TRBJ2-6, with TRBD2 matching over 8 bases. The CDR3 is made up of 15 amino acids. The J segment lost 3 bases and the V segment lost 5 bases, leaving 3 bases of the junction unmatched. Germline V gives CDR1 SEHNR, CDR2 FQNEAQ (reference sequence). The CDR3 protein is CASSPGRGGANVLTF. Here the CDR3 DNA reads TGTGCCAGCAGCCCCGGGAGGGGTGGGGCCAACGTCCTGACTTTC. Filled out from reference TRBV7-9 and TRBJ2-6, the complete variable domain reads DTGVSQNPRHKITKRGQNVTFRCDPISEHNRLYWYRQTLGQGPEFLTYFQNEAQLEKSRLLSDRFSAERPKGSFSTLEIQRTEQGDSAMYLCASSPGRGGANVLTFGAGSRLTVL.

On this clone: This sample includes further DNA sequences coding for the same CDR3. The CDR3, as DNA: TGTGCCAGCAGTTTAGGGCAGAACTATGGCTACACCTTC. Protein: CASSLGQNYGYTF. V and J are TRBV28 and TRBJ1-2; D is unresolved. The V end lost 2 bases, the J end lost 2 bases, and 6 bases lay between the germline ends. The CDR3 is made up of 13 amino acids. Germline CDR1 and CDR2: MDHEN and SYDVKM.

This clone was observed a handful of times. The chain employs TRBV5-4 and TRBJ2-5; the match to TRBD1 covers 8 bases. With V trimmed by 3 bases and J by 2 bases, 6 bases remained unmatched. The CDR3 loop spans 15 amino acids. CDR1 and CDR2 (germline): SGHNT, YYREEE (reference sequence). The CDR3 loop reads CASSYGQGRQETQYF. The CDR3 DNA is TGTGCCAGCAGCTACGGACAGGGAAGACAAGAGACCCAGTACTTC.

The chain joins TRBV3-1 (or the pseudogene TRBV3-2) to TRBJ1-5, with 7 bases that match TRBD1. V shed 4 bases, J shed 1 base, and the junction held 4 bases outside the gene matches. Germline CDR1 and CDR2: LGHDT and YNNKEL (reference sequence). The CDR3 loop spans 15 amino acids. The CDR3: CASSPSTGSNQPQHF. The CDR3 DNA sequence: TGTGCCAGCAGCCCATCGACAGGGAGCAATCAGCCCCAGCATTTT.

The rearrangement links TRBV7-2 to TRBJ2-3; no definite D call. Trimming left V 3 bases short and J 0 bases short, with 10 bases between. There are 15 residues in the CDR3. Germline V gene sequence: CDR1 SGHTA, CDR2 FQGNSA. CDR3 sequence: CASSFFDSSTDTQYF. CDR3 nucleotide sequence: TGTGCCAGCAGCTTTTTCGACTCGAGCACAGATACGCAGTATTTT.

V and J are TRBV12-3 or TRBV12-4 and TRBJ1-5; D is undetermined. The CDR3 has 13 residues. V lost 3 bases, J lost 0 bases, and 3 bases lay in between. The CDR3 spells CASSFYSNQPQHF. The CDR3 DNA follows: TGTGCCAGCAGTTTTTATAGCAATCAGCCCCAGCATTTT.

The chain recombines TRBV5-1 with TRBJ2-5, with TRBD2 identical over 10 bases. CDR3 length: 17 amino acids. Losses at the gene ends were 2 bases for V and 5 bases for J; bases not matched to a gene: 12. Germline V gene sequence: CDR1 SGHRS, CDR2 YFSETQ. The CDR3 protein is CASSFRGASGSGETQYF. The CDR3 region has the DNA TGCGCCAGCAGCTTCCGAGGGGCTAGCGGGAGCGGCGAGACCCAGTACTTC.

The gene calls are TRBV20-1 and TRBJ2-5; 10 bases are a match to TRBD2. The CDR3 has 14 amino acids. Per germline, CDR1 DFQATT and CDR2 SNEGSKA (reference sequence). Trimming took 3 bases from V and 3 from J; bases not matched to a gene: 4. CDR3 region: CSASLAGVEETQYF. CDR3 in DNA: TGCAGTGCTAGTCTAGCGGGAGTGGAAGAGACCCAGTACTTC.

The chain has TRBV9 and TRBJ2-5; 8 nucleotides agree with TRBD2. This CDR3 spans 15 amino acids. J lost 4 bases, V lost 4 bases, and 9 bases had no gene match. CDR1 SGDLS and CDR2 YYNGEE come from the germline V gene. The CDR3 region has the DNA TGTGCCAGCAGCACCCGGGGGGGCCCCGGAGAGACCCAGTACTTC. Translating gives CASSTRGGPGETQYF.

There are a few counts of this clone. The chain is built from TRBV27 and TRBJ2-1, with 9 bases identical to TRBD1. V dropped 6 bases and J dropped 6; count of bases not matched to a gene: 15. The germline V gene encodes CDR1 MNHEY and CDR2 SMNVEV (reference sequence). This CDR3 contains 17 residues. CDR3 sequence: CASRAGQGFIISNEQFF. CDR3 bases: TGTGCCAGCAGAGCGGGACAGGGTTTTATAATTAGCAATGAGCAGTTCTTC.

The chain links TRBV14 to TRBJ2-1; TRBD2 matches at 8 bases. The ends lost 1 base at V and 4 bases at J; junction bases unmatched: 3. Germline lookup yields CDR1 SGHDN and CDR2 FVKESK. The CDR3 is 15 amino acids. The CDR3 sequence is CASSQGTSSYNEQFF. The CDR3 nucleotides are TGTGCCAGCAGCCAAGGGACTAGCAGTTACAATGAGCAGTTCTTC.

This clone has a handful of counts. V and J are TRBV30 and TRBJ2-5; weak D call: TRBD1 (5 bases). The ends were cut back, 0 bases at V and 5 bases at J, with 10 bases in the middle. Germline CDR1 reads GTSNPN; CDR2 reads SVGIG (reference sequence). The CDR3 totals 13 residues. As DNA, the CDR3 is TGTGCCTGGAGTGTAAAGGGGATTGAGACCCAGTACTTC. This sequence encodes CAWSVKGIETQYF.

The rearrangement uses TRBV20-1 and TRBJ1-2; D may be TRBD1 (6 bases). V dropped 3 bases and J dropped 6 bases, with 14 bases sitting between them. Germline-derived CDR1 and CDR2 are DFQATT and SNEGSKA (reference sequence). The CDR3 is 13 residues long. This chain's CDR3 is CSASPRDTHGYTF. The CDR3 DNA follows: TGCAGTGCTAGTCCCCGGGACACCCATGGCTACACCTTC.